Below, 3 T cell receptor beta chains from the same sample are listed, as sequenced in a study of CXCR3-negative and CXCR3-positive naive CD8 T cells. General study points: CXCR3-positive naive cells carried more hydrophobic TRB CDR3s than CXCR3-negative naive cells did.

The authors prepared UMI-labeled TRB cDNA libraries by 5' RACE. For each CDR3 protein, TCRdb gives one entry from its re-call of the 5' RACE reads, without DNA. The ten most abundant clones cover under 0.35% of a sample with 130,000 to 150,000 distinct CDR3 sequences. No cognate antigen is known for these TCRs. The sequenced sample was naive CXCR3+ CD8+ T cells from blood. Indicated subset: CD45RO-CCR7+CD27+CD95- naive CD8+ T cells expressing CXCR3 (TNR3+). These receptors were collected from a human donor in good health. Some clones in this sample may be carry-over from other donors' samples.

This rearrangement joins TRBV7-2 to TRBJ2-2. Looked up from germline, CDR1 is SGHTA and CDR2 is FQGNSA. CDR3 length: 16 residues. The CDR3 loop reads CASSSPGTRNTGELFF.

The chain uses TRBV7-3 and TRBJ2-3; lacking DNA, the TRBD2 call made by TCRdb goes unchecked. The length of the CDR3 is 13 residues. Germline CDR1 is SGHTA and CDR2 is FQGTGA. CDR3 amino acids: CASSRTSVDTQYF.

CDR3 residues: CASSQHRTSGGPRSSYNEQFF. The V and J genes are TRBV6-5 and TRBJ2-1; the D call of TRBD2 rests on TCRdb alone, since no DNA is present to check it. This CDR3 is built from 21 residues. Germline-derived CDR1 and CDR2 are MNHEY and SVGAGI.